What follows are 32 T cell receptor beta chains derived from one specimen sequenced in a study of lymphopenia after photon versus proton radiotherapy (dated by TCRdb to between 2018 and 2020). Receptor amplification or capture employed the immunoSEQ multiplex PCR assay. Not all clones reach the TCRdb copy of this immuneACCESS table, which keeps in-frame sequences only. Checked studies attribute under half of the gap to unresolved V genes and leave the rest unexplained. The sample table lists roughly 25,000 clones, 85% to 90% of them with a count of one. The leading ten clones occupy 5.2% of the sample. The material was peripheral blood, obtained from a patient treated with photon-based radiotherapy. These receptors all stem from a man aged 25 to 40 with gastric cancer.

The chain uses TRBV19 and TRBJ1-2; tentatively, D is TRBD1 (6 bases). Germline CDR1 is LNHDA and CDR2 is SQIVND (reference sequence). V dropped 6 bases and J dropped 6 bases, with 23 bases sitting between them. CDR3 length equals 16 residues. CDR3 sequence: CASSLTPPKDSDGYTF. CDR3 in DNA: TGTGCCAGTAGCCTAACCCCCCCAAAGGACAGCGATGGCTACACCTTC.

The CDR3 loop is CASSPQDRAETQYF. DNA of the CDR3: TGTGCCAGCAGCCCCCAGGACAGGGCCGAGACCCAGTACTTC. V usage is TRBV5-4 and J usage is TRBJ2-5; TRBD1 agrees at 8 bases. Looked up from germline, CDR1 is SGHNT and CDR2 is YYREEE (reference sequence). This CDR3 is built from 14 residues. The junction had 7 bases not matched to a gene; V was cut back by 4 bases and J by 5 bases.

This rearrangement joins TRBV10-3 to TRBJ2-3; TRBD2 agrees at 7 bases. V was pared by 7 bases and J by 4 bases, with 5 bases of the junction left unmatched. Looked up from germline, CDR1 is ENHRY and CDR2 is SYGVKD. The CDR3 covers 13 residues. The CDR3 DNA reads TGTGCCATCAAAAGCGGGGTATCAGATACGCAGTATTTT. It codes for CAIKSGVSDTQYF.

The chain links TRBV7-9 to TRBJ2-7; D unresolved. The CDR3 is 12 residues long. V was trimmed by 4 bases and J by 6 bases, leaving 10 bases between them. CDR1 SEHNR and CDR2 FQNEAQ come from the germline V gene (reference sequence). CDR3: CASSYPPAEQYF. CDR3 sequence (DNA): TGTGCCAGCAGCTATCCCCCTGCCGAGCAGTACTTC.

The rearrangement joins TRBV7-8 to TRBJ1-2, with D possibly TRBD1 on 6 matching bases. CDR3 size: 14 residues. V lost 5 bases and J lost 7, with 17 bases in between. CDR1 is SGHVS and CDR2 is FQNEAQ in the germline V gene. CDR3 nucleotides: TGTGCCAGCAGCGGCCAAGGGGGTGAGAGTGGCTACACCTTC. Translated, it gives CASSGQGGESGYTF. Drawing the rest from reference TRBV7-8 and TRBJ1-2, the complete variable domain is GAGVSQSPRYKVAKRGQDVALRCDPISGHVSLFWYQQALGQGPEFLTYFQNEAQLDKSGLPSDRFFAERPEGSVSTLKIQRTQQEDSAVYLCASSGQGGESGYTFGSGTRLTVV.

The rearrangement joins TRBV5-4 to TRBJ2-7; 9 bases fit TRBD1. Germline trimming cut 0 bases from V and 1 base from J; bases unmatched to any gene: 2. The CDR3 spans 15 residues. Germline V lookup: CDR1 SGHNT, CDR2 YYREEE (reference sequence). CDR3 region: CASSLGGQGSYEQYF. In DNA form, the CDR3 reads TGTGCCAGCAGCTTGGGCGGACAGGGGTCCTACGAGCAGTACTTC.

The chain joins TRBV11-3 to TRBJ2-3; D uncertain. CDR3 size: 17 residues. The germline V gene has CDR1 SGHNT and CDR2 YENEEA. V was shortened by 1 base and J by 0 bases, with 14 bases between the two germline ends. Here the CDR3 reads CASSLGLSVTSTDTQYF. In DNA, the CDR3 is TGTGCCAGCAGCTTAGGTCTCAGCGTAACTAGCACAGATACGCAGTATTTT.

The chain links TRBV27 to TRBJ2-1; 8 bases are shared with TRBD2. This CDR3 spans 15 amino acids. Germline V gives CDR1 MNHEY, CDR2 SMNVEV (reference sequence). The trim removed 5 bases at V and 6 bases at J, leaving 9 bases unmatched. For the CDR3, the DNA is TGTGCCAGCAGTCTAACGGGACTAGTGTTCAATGAGCAGTTCTTC. Translating gives CASSLTGLVFNEQFF.

The rearrangement uses TRBV2 and TRBJ2-2; 9 bases are a match to TRBD1. Germline V gene sequence: CDR1 SNHLY, CDR2 FYNNEI. This CDR3 is built from 14 residues. Trimming took 7 bases from V and 3 from J; bases not matched to a gene: 3. In DNA, the CDR3 is TGTGCCAGCATGAGGACAGGGGACACCGGGGAGCTGTTTTTT. Translation gives CASMRTGDTGELFF.

V gene TRBV6-1 combines with J gene TRBJ2-3, with TRBD2 matching 7 bases. The germline gives CDR1 MNHNS, CDR2 SASEGT. After removal of 2 bases from V and 4 bases from J, the junction contained 0 bases not matched to a gene. This CDR3 comprises 13 residues. This chain's CDR3 is CASSERGADTQYF. The CDR3 nucleotides read TGTGCCAGCAGTGAACGGGGGGCAGATACGCAGTATTTT.

The CDR3 bases are TGTGCCAGCAGCGTAACGGGAACTACCGGGGAGCTGTTTTTT. It yields the protein CASSVTGTTGELFF. The chain joins TRBV9 to TRBJ2-2; D is possibly TRBD2 (5 bases). Germline CDR1 SGDLS, CDR2 YYNGEE. The CDR3 has 14 residues. V lost 1 base, J lost 5 bases, and 9 bases lay in between.

V usage is TRBV5-1 and J usage is TRBJ2-3, with D unresolved. Germline V gene data show CDR1 as SGHRS and CDR2 as YFSETQ. The CDR3 totals 12 residues. V was cut by 5 bases and J by 4 bases, with 8 bases left in between. CDR3 sequence (DNA): TGCGCCAGCAGGGTTGGGGCAGATACGCAGTATTTT. Protein sequence: CASRVGADTQYF.

V and J are TRBV4-2 and TRBJ2-5, with D possibly being TRBD1 or TRBD2 (5 bases each). The CDR3 loop spans 15 amino acids. The V end lost 0 bases, the J end lost 5 bases, and 13 bases lay between the germline ends. Germline V gene sequence: CDR1 LGHNA, CDR2 YNFKEQ. As DNA, the CDR3 is TGTGCCAGCAGCCAAGAGCCCAGGGCGGGTGAGACCCAGTACTTC. It encodes CASSQEPRAGETQYF.

The V and J genes are TRBV5-1 and TRBJ2-7; weak D call: TRBD1 (5 bases). Trimming removed 2 bases at V and 7 bases at J, with 16 bases between. The germline V gene encodes CDR1 SGHRS and CDR2 YFSETQ. The CDR3 extends over 14 amino acids. The CDR3 DNA is TGCGCCAGCAGCTTTGGGGCGGTAACCGGAGAGCAGTACTTC. Translated: CASSFGAVTGEQYF. Full variable domain (remainder filled in from reference TRBV5-1 and TRBJ2-7): KAGVTQTPRYLIKTRGQQVTLSCSPISGHRSVSWYQQTPGQGLQFLFEYFSETQRNKGNFPGRFSGRQFSNSRSEMNVSTLELGDSALYLCASSFGAVTGEQYFGPGTRLTVT.

This sequence joins TRBV6-6 and TRBJ2-5; TRBD1 or TRBD2 may be the D gene (6 bases each). This CDR3 region has 14 residues. V lost 4 bases and J lost 4, with 13 bases in between. The V gene's germline CDR1 is MNHNY and CDR2 SVGAGI (reference sequence). The CDR3 coding sequence is TGTGCCAGCAGTTCTACCGGGGGCCTAGAGACCCAGTACTTC. Its translation: CASSSTGGLETQYF.

The chain combines TRBV7-8 with TRBJ2-7; D unclear. Looked up from germline, CDR1 is SGHVS and CDR2 is FQNEAQ. This CDR3 has 15 amino acids. V shed 0 bases and J shed 0 bases, with 9 bases lying between them. The chain's CDR3 is CASSLALTSSYEQYF. The CDR3 DNA is TGTGCCAGCAGCTTAGCGCTTACGAGCTCCTACGAGCAGTACTTC.

V gene TRBV6-5 combines with J gene TRBJ1-2; TRBD1 might be the D (5 bases). The CDR3 extends over 15 amino acids. CDR1 is MNHEY, CDR2 SVGAGI, per germline. Trimming shortened V by 5 bases and J by 2 bases, and 15 bases separated the two germline ends. For the CDR3, the DNA is TGTGCCAGCAGTCCTCCTGGGGCGAGAAACTATGGCTACACCTTC. This encodes CASSPPGARNYGYTF.

This chain connects TRBV7-3 to TRBJ2-3; possible D gene TRBD2, 5 bases. The germline V gene has CDR1 SGHTA and CDR2 FQGTGA. The CDR3 consists of 16 residues. The germline V and J ends were trimmed by 8 bases and 3 bases, with 21 bases remaining between them. CDR3 nucleotides: TGTGCCAGCTCCTTAGGCGCCTCCACGGGGACAGATACGCAGTATTTT. Residues: CASSLGASTGTDTQYF.

The rearrangement uses TRBV7-9 and TRBJ2-1, with D possibly matching TRBD2 (5 bases). Germline CDR1 and CDR2: SEHNR and FQNEAQ (reference sequence). CDR3 length equals 16 residues. V lost 7 bases and J 3 bases, leaving 19 bases between the germline ends. The CDR3 sequence is CASTTSGGVSYNEQFF. The CDR3 nucleotides are TGTGCCAGCACGACCTCCGGAGGCGTCAGCTACAATGAGCAGTTCTTC.

J is TRBJ2-4 and V is TRBV7-2; TRBD1 agrees at 10 bases. CDR1 SGHTA and CDR2 FQGNSA come from the germline V gene. V was clipped by 0 bases and J by 0 bases; unmatched bases: 8. The CDR3 runs to 19 residues. This chain's CDR3 is CASSLAGGQGIIAKNIQYF. CDR3 in DNA: TGTGCCAGCAGCTTAGCGGGGGGACAGGGGATAATAGCCAAAAACATTCAGTACTTC. The variable domain in full, completed from reference TRBV7-2 and TRBJ2-4, reads GAGVSQSPSNKVTEKGKDVELRCDPISGHTALYWYRQSLGQGLEFLIYFQGNSAPDKSGLPSDRFSAERTGGSVSTLTIQRTQQEDSAVYLCASSLAGGQGIIAKNIQYFGAGTRLSVL.

This chain links TRBV6-5 with TRBJ1-1; D unresolved. Trimming took 6 bases from V and 5 from J, leaving 19 bases between them. CDR1 MNHEY and CDR2 SVGAGI come from the germline V gene. This CDR3 has 15 residues. This CDR3 is CASSVFPGRATEAFF. DNA of the CDR3: TGTGCCAGCAGCGTATTCCCCGGCCGGGCAACTGAAGCTTTCTTT.

The table lists this clone with a few counts. The chain carries TRBV11-2 and TRBJ2-3, with 8 bases fitting TRBD2. This CDR3 is built from 14 residues. Germline-derived CDR1 and CDR2 are SGHAT and FQNNGV. J lost 4 bases, V lost 5 bases, and 5 bases had no gene match. The CDR3 here is CASSNSGTADTQYF. The CDR3 nucleotides read TGTGCCAGCAGCAATAGCGGGACCGCAGATACGCAGTATTTT.

This clone has just a few counts. This chain joins TRBV5-4 and TRBJ2-7; TRBD1 is a possible D gene (5 bases). This CDR3 has 12 residues. The germline V and J ends were trimmed by 0 bases and 6 bases, with 7 bases remaining between them. Germline V gives CDR1 SGHNT, CDR2 YYREEE (reference sequence). The CDR3 protein is CASSLDQGEQYF. As DNA, the CDR3 is TGTGCCAGCAGCTTGGACCAGGGCGAGCAGTACTTC. Supplemented by reference TRBV5-4 and TRBJ2-7, the full variable domain reads ETGVTQSPTHLIKTRGQQVTLRCSSQSGHNTVSWYQQALGQGPQFIFQYYREEENGRGNFPPRFSGLQFPNYSSELNVNALELDDSALYLCASSLDQGEQYFGPGTRLTVT.

This rearrangement joins TRBV9 to TRBJ2-2, with TRBD2 as a possible D gene (5 bases). CDR3 length equals 17 residues. V lost 0 bases and J 4 bases, leaving 16 bases between the germline ends. From germline, CDR1 is SGDLS and CDR2 YYNGEE. The CDR3 region is CASSVATGGAPTGELFF. The CDR3 DNA reads as TGTGCCAGCAGCGTAGCTACCGGAGGAGCACCCACCGGGGAGCTGTTTTTT.

The rearrangement links TRBV5-6 to TRBJ2-7, with a possible D match to TRBD1 (5 bases). Germline-derived CDR1 and CDR2 are SGHDT and YYEEEE. CDR3 length: 13 amino acids. V was pared by 6 bases and J by 1 base, with 11 bases between. The chain's CDR3 is CASTRTNSYEQYF. CDR3 coding DNA: TGTGCCAGCACACGGACAAATTCCTACGAGCAGTACTTC.

The chain uses TRBV29-1 and TRBJ2-2; 8 bases fit TRBD2. Losses at the gene ends were 4 bases for V and 3 bases for J; bases not matched to a gene: 4. From germline, CDR1 is SQVTM and CDR2 ANQGSEA. This CDR3 is 14 amino acids long. The CDR3 coding sequence is TGCAGCGTTGCACGAGCGGGGGACACCGGGGAGCTGTTTTTT. Encoded protein: CSVARAGDTGELFF.

The chain's CDR3 is CASSYEGNEQYF. CDR3 nucleotide sequence: TGTGCCAGCAGCTACGAGGGTAACGAGCAGTACTTC. The rearrangement joins TRBV11-2 to TRBJ2-7; weak D call: TRBD2 (5 bases). The germline CDR1 and CDR2 sequences are SGHAT and FQNNGV. CDR3 size: 12 residues. V lost 4 bases and J lost 5, with 9 bases in between.

This clone turned up a few times. The CDR3 here is CASSPWGGPGTGELFF. CDR3 nucleotide sequence: TGTGCCAGCAGCCCATGGGGGGGCCCAGGCACCGGGGAGCTGTTTTTT. The chain combines TRBV7-2 with TRBJ2-2, with D tentatively TRBD2 (7 bases). V was trimmed by 5 bases and J by 4 bases, leaving 17 bases between them. The germline gives CDR1 SGHTA, CDR2 FQGNSA. The CDR3 spans 16 residues. Full variable domain (outside the CDR3, taken from reference TRBV7-2 and TRBJ2-2): GAGVSQSPSNKVTEKGKDVELRCDPISGHTALYWYRQSLGQGLEFLIYFQGNSAPDKSGLPSDRFSAERTGGSVSTLTIQRTQQEDSAVYLCASSPWGGPGTGELFFGEGSRLTVL.

The CDR3, as DNA: TGTGCCAGCAGTTTATGGGGCCGGAACACTGAAGCTTTCTTT. It specifies CASSLWGRNTEAFF. V and J are TRBV28 and TRBJ1-1; D uncertain. The CDR3 covers 14 residues. The germline gives CDR1 MDHEN, CDR2 SYDVKM. V shed 0 bases and J shed 1 base, with 6 bases lying between them.

The gene calls are TRBV18 and TRBJ2-5, with D maybe TRBD2 (6 bases). V lost 5 bases, J lost 1 base, and 8 bases lay in between. The CDR3 length is 13 residues. The germline CDR1 and CDR2 sequences are KGHSH and LQKENI. In DNA form, the CDR3 reads TGTGCCAGCTCAGAGGGACTCCAAGAGACCCAGTACTTC. It encodes CASSEGLQETQYF. Complete variable domain (other parts from reference TRBV18 and TRBJ2-5): NAGVMQNPRHLVRRRGQEARLRCSPMKGHSHVYWYRQLPEEGLKFMVYLQKENIIDESGMPKERFSAEFPKEGPSILRIQQVVRGDSAAYFCASSEGLQETQYFGPGTRLLVL.

This clone occurred once. The gene calls are TRBV2 and TRBJ1-6; 8 bases are a match to TRBD1. The V segment lost 2 bases and the J segment 7 bases; nucleotides outside the gene matches: 1. Germline assignment: CDR1 SNHLY and CDR2 FYNNEI. The CDR3 runs 14 residues. In DNA, the CDR3 is TGTGCCAGCAGTGAACAGGGGGCGAATTCACCCCTCCACTTT. Amino acid sequence: CASSEQGANSPLHF. Complete variable domain (other parts from reference TRBV2 and TRBJ1-6): EPEVTQTPSHQVTQMGQEVILRCVPISNHLYFYWYRQILGQKVEFLVSFYNNEISEKSEIFDDQFSVERPDGSNFTLKIRSTKLEDSAMYFCASSEQGANSPLHFGNGTRLTVT.

The chain is built from TRBV29-1 and TRBJ1-1; D is ambiguous. CDR3 size: 11 residues. The V end was cut by 6 bases, the J end by 2 bases, with 7 bases between. The germline V gene has CDR1 SQVTM and CDR2 ANQGSEA. The CDR3 DNA is TGCAGCGTCGATTTTAACACTGAAGCTTTCTTT. It codes for CSVDFNTEAFF.